These T cell receptor beta chains were read from a single sample in a study of response to subunit inactivated influenza vaccine. TCRdb re-called the RT-PCR reads through MiXCR, storing one row per CDR3 protein. The sample lists 500,000 to 600,000 distinct CDR3 sequences, over 9% occurring once. This sample also appeared in a second study, on T cells expressing NK-cell markers.

The sequencing here drew on PBMCs from blood, taken on the day of vaccination. These receptors came from a man in his forties or fifties who received an inactivated influenza vaccine. Each CDR3 is given with its conserved first and last residue. A D gene is named only where the DNA matches it firmly. Clone size is stated in some rows and not others, as once, few, many or a class when expanded.

d_gene: .; abundance: few; v_gene: TRBV7-9; j_gene: TRBJ1-6; CDR3aa: CASSLMAENSPLHF; CDR3nt: TGTGCCAGCAGCTTAATGGCGGAGAATTCACCCCTCCACTTT
d_gene: .; abundance: .; v_gene: TRBV5-5; j_gene: TRBJ2-7; CDR3aa: CASSFVGSHYEQYF; CDR3nt: TGTGCCAGCAGTTTTGTCGGGAGTCATTACGAGCAGTACTTC
d_gene: .; abundance: few; v_gene: TRBV5-1; j_gene: TRBJ1-4; CDR3aa: CASSLSAREKLFF; CDR3nt: TGCGCCAGCAGCTTGAGTGCAAGAGAAAAACTGTTTTTT
d_gene: TRBD2; abundance: few; v_gene: TRBV10-3; j_gene: TRBJ2-2; CDR3aa: CAIRTGGTNTGELFF; CDR3nt: TGTGCCATCAGGACGGGGGGGACGAACACCGGGGAGCTGTTTTTT
d_gene: .; abundance: many; v_gene: TRBV7-2; j_gene: TRBJ2-5; CDR3aa: CASSRRTGLAYQETQYF; CDR3nt: TGTGCCAGCAGCCGTCGAACAGGGCTCGCGTACCAAGAGACCCAGTACTTC
d_gene: .; abundance: .; v_gene: TRBV11-1; j_gene: TRBJ2-2; CDR3aa: CASSSQGDTGELFF; CDR3nt: TGTGCCAGCAGCTCACAGGGCGACACCGGGGAGCTGTTTTTT
d_gene: TRBD1; abundance: few; v_gene: TRBV12-3/TRBV12-4; j_gene: TRBJ1-1; CDR3aa: CASSPKGQEVFEAFF; CDR3nt: TGTGCCAGCAGCCCTAAGGGACAGGAAGTCTTTGAAGCTTTCTTT
d_gene: .; abundance: .; v_gene: TRBV10-3; j_gene: TRBJ1-3; CDR3aa: CAISYTVGNTIYF; CDR3nt: TGTGCCATCAGCTACACGGTTGGAAACACCATATATTTT
d_gene: .; abundance: few; v_gene: TRBV5-1; j_gene: TRBJ2-4; CDR3aa: CASSLGSGKNIQYF; CDR3nt: TGCGCCAGCAGCTTGGGATCGGGGAAAAACATTCAGTACTTC
d_gene: .; abundance: many; v_gene: TRBV12-3/TRBV12-4; j_gene: TRBJ2-4; CDR3aa: CASSLKTLWSKNIQYF; CDR3nt: TGTGCCAGCAGTTTGAAAACCCTATGGAGCAAAAACATTCAGTACTTC
d_gene: .; abundance: few; v_gene: TRBV29-1; j_gene: TRBJ2-7; CDR3aa: CSVLSYEQYF; CDR3nt: TGCAGCGTTCTTAGCTACGAGCAGTACTTC
d_gene: TRBD2; abundance: .; v_gene: TRBV5-1; j_gene: TRBJ2-1; CDR3aa: CASSLAGLAGINEQFF; CDR3nt: TGCGCCAGCAGCTTGGCCGGTCTAGCGGGGATCAATGAGCAGTTCTTC
d_gene: TRBD2; abundance: .; v_gene: TRBV7-9; j_gene: TRBJ2-6; CDR3aa: CASSSLAVGANVLTF; CDR3nt: TGTGCCAGCAGCAGTCTAGCGGTTGGGGCCAACGTCCTGACTTTC
d_gene: .; abundance: .; v_gene: TRBV20-1; j_gene: TRBJ2-4; CDR3aa: CSAGTNPQNIQYF; CDR3nt: TGCAGTGCTGGAACCAATCCGCAAAACATTCAGTACTTC
d_gene: .; abundance: .; v_gene: TRBV4-1; j_gene: TRBJ2-5; CDR3aa: CASSRAGATPEAQYF; CDR3nt: TGCGCCAGCAGCAGGGCTGGGGCCACGCCGGAGGCCCAGTACTTC
d_gene: TRBD2; abundance: few; v_gene: TRBV20-1; j_gene: TRBJ2-1; CDR3aa: CSARRLAGGNEQFF; CDR3nt: TGCAGTGCTAGACGACTAGCGGGGGGGAATGAGCAGTTCTTC
d_gene: .; abundance: few; v_gene: TRBV5-5; j_gene: TRBJ2-4; CDR3aa: CASSLVGGRGNIQYF; CDR3nt: TGTGCCAGCAGCTTGGTCGGGGGGCGGGGAAACATTCAGTACTTC
d_gene: .; abundance: few; v_gene: TRBV7-2; j_gene: TRBJ2-3; CDR3aa: CASSLGLLTDTQYF; CDR3nt: TGTGCCAGCAGCTTAGGTCTTTTGACAGATACGCAGTATTTT
d_gene: .; abundance: .; v_gene: TRBV12-3/TRBV12-4; j_gene: TRBJ1-2; CDR3aa: CASSGTLGLGYTF; CDR3nt: TGTGCCAGCAGTGGGACCTTAGGACTTGGCTACACCTTC
d_gene: TRBD1; abundance: .; v_gene: TRBV6-2/TRBV6-3; j_gene: TRBJ1-1; CDR3aa: CASTSDPGQGDTEAFF; CDR3nt: TGTGCCAGCACCTCAGACCCGGGACAGGGAGACACTGAAGCTTTCTTT
d_gene: TRBD2; abundance: .; v_gene: TRBV6-2/TRBV6-3; j_gene: TRBJ2-7; CDR3aa: CASSYSRLAGEYVQYF; CDR3nt: TGTGCCAGCAGTTACTCGAGGCTAGCGGGAGAATACGTGCAGTACTTC
d_gene: TRBD2; abundance: .; v_gene: TRBV5-1; j_gene: TRBJ2-5; CDR3aa: CASSLVGGGPSPETQYF; CDR3nt: TGCGCCAGCAGCTTGGTCGGCGGGGGGCCTTCCCCAGAGACCCAGTACTTC